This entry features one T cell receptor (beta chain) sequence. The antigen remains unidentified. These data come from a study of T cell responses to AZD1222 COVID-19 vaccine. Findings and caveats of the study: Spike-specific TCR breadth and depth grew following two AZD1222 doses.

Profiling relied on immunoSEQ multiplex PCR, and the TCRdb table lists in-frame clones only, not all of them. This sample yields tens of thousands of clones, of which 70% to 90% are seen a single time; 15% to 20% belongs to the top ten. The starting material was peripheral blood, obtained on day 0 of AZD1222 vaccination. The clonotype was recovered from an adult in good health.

The CDR3 region has the DNA TGTGCCAGCAGCTCTAAGTGGGCAGGGGGGACTGAAGCTTTCTTT. Encoded protein: CASSSKWAGGTEAFF. J is TRBJ1-1 and V is TRBV11-2; 7 bases match TRBD1. The V and J ends lost 4 bases and 5 bases, in that order; junction bases with no gene match: 10. Germline V lookup: CDR1 SGHAT, CDR2 FQNNGV. The CDR3 has 15 amino acids.